Listed below are T cell receptor beta chains from one sample, sequenced in a study of blood T cell repertoires in COVID-19. The data were produced by immunoSEQ multiplex PCR, yet TCRdb's version contains in-frame clones alone and is incomplete. The profile covers roughly 79,000 clones, with around nine tenths appearing a single time and under 5% taken by the ten largest. The specimen sequenced was peripheral blood. These receptors were collected from a woman of 80 years or more with active or convalescent COVID-19. Each CDR3 is given with its conserved first and last residue. D genes are given only for firm matches. A clone size is listed for some rows: how often the clone was seen (once, few, many), or a class if it is expanded.

NA	TRBV5-6	TRBJ2-7	NA	CASSLGTGRSDEQYF	TGTGCCAGCAGCTTGGGCACAGGGCGAAGCGACGAGCAGTACTTC
NA	TRBV24-1	TRBJ2-3	NA	CATSDSSSGYTDTQYF	TGTGCCACCAGTGACTCTAGCAGCGGTTACACAGATACGCAGTATTTT
NA	TRBV6-2/TRBV6-3	TRBJ1-2	NA	CASSYSRGYTF	TGTGCCAGCAGTTACTCTCGTGGCTACACCTTC
NA	TRBV10-3	TRBJ1-5	NA	CAISTTGGGNQPQHF	TGTGCCATCAGTACTACGGGGGGAGGAAATCAGCCCCAGCATTTT
NA	TRBV6-6	TRBJ2-7	NA	CASSYSTASYEQYF	TGTGCCAGCAGTTATTCTACAGCCTCCTACGAGCAGTACTTC
NA	TRBV5-1	TRBJ2-7	TRBD2	CASSLPLSGGFLYEQYF	TGCGCCAGCAGCTTGCCCCTTAGCGGGGGGTTCCTCTACGAGCAGTACTTC
NA	TRBV2	TRBJ1-2	NA	CASSEAQGPYGYTF	TGTGCCAGCAGTGAAGCCCAGGGCCCCTATGGCTACACCTTC
NA	TRBV7-8	TRBJ2-1	TRBD2	CASSTGLAGGHNEQFF	TGTGCCAGCAGCACCGGACTAGCGGGGGGGCACAATGAGCAGTTCTTC
once	TRBV23-1	TRBJ2-7	TRBD1	CASSHSTGAHYEQYF	TGCGCCAGCAGTCATTCGACAGGGGCCCATTACGAGCAGTACTTC
few	TRBV20-1	TRBJ2-1	TRBD2	CSASGLAGGPGEQFF	TGCAGTGCTAGTGGGTTAGCGGGAGGGCCGGGTGAGCAGTTCTTC
few	TRBV7-7	TRBJ2-7	TRBD2	CASSASGREYEQYF	TGTGCTAGCAGCGCGAGCGGGAGAGAGTACGAGCAGTACTTC
NA	TRBV6-5	TRBJ2-1	TRBD2	CASRLAGGVNEQFF	TGTGCCAGCAGACTAGCGGGAGGGGTCAATGAGCAGTTCTTC
once	TRBV5-6	TRBJ1-2	TRBD1	CASSIRDRGNYGYTF	TGTGCCAGCAGTATCCGGGACAGGGGTAACTATGGCTACACCTTC
NA	TRBV5-1	TRBJ2-7	NA	CASSSTLQGDEQYF	TGCGCCAGCAGCTCGACCCTACAGGGCGACGAGCAGTACTTC
NA	TRBV9	TRBJ2-5	NA	CASSVAPGLGQETQYF	TGTGCCAGCAGCGTAGCTCCGGGGTTGGGACAAGAGACCCAGTACTTC
NA	TRBV9	TRBJ2-3	NA	CASSVQATDTQYF	TGTGCCAGCAGCGTACAAGCTACAGATACGCAGTATTTT
NA	TRBV5-1	TRBJ2-3	TRBD2	CASSLGLAGGPGTDTQYF	TGCGCCAGCAGCTTGGGCCTAGCGGGAGGGCCTGGCACAGATACGCAGTATTTT
NA	TRBV28	TRBJ1-3	NA	CASSPRGSSGNTIYF	TGTGCCAGCAGCCCCCGGGGGAGCTCTGGAAACACCATATATTTT
NA	TRBV12-5	TRBJ2-1	TRBD2	CASGLVTIGAGGFNEQFF	TGTGCTAGTGGTTTGGTAACTATCGGAGCGGGGGGGTTCAATGAGCAGTTCTTC
NA	TRBV6-2/TRBV6-3	TRBJ1-5	TRBD1	CASSWTGNNQPQHF	TGTGCCAGCAGTTGGACAGGGAATAATCAGCCCCAGCATTTT
NA	TRBV3-1/TRBV3-2	TRBJ2-1	TRBD2	CASSQGTSGGKNEQFF	TGTGCCAGCAGCCAGGGGACTAGCGGGGGTAAGAATGAGCAGTTCTTC
NA	TRBV7-8	TRBJ1-5	NA	CASSLSSGFQPQHF	TGTGCCAGCAGCTTATCATCAGGGTTCCAGCCCCAGCATTTT
NA	TRBV7-9	TRBJ1-3	NA	CASSPGVMMNTIYF	TGTGCCAGCAGCCCGGGGGTAATGATGAACACCATATATTTT
NA	TRBV27	TRBJ2-7	TRBD1	CASSLSVGQGAGEQYF	TGTGCCAGCAGTTTATCCGTCGGGCAGGGGGCCGGGGAGCAGTACTTC
NA	TRBV6-1	TRBJ1-5	TRBD1	CASSEFRGRGSDQPQHF	TGTGCCAGCAGTGAATTCAGGGGGCGAGGGTCGGATCAGCCCCAGCATTTT
NA	TRBV9	TRBJ2-1	TRBD1	CASSPRTGASSYNEQFF	TGTGCCAGCAGCCCAAGGACAGGGGCCAGCTCCTACAATGAGCAGTTCTTC
NA	TRBV5-4	TRBJ2-3	TRBD2	CASSPGTSGRARTDTQYF	TGTGCCAGCAGCCCGGGGACTAGCGGGAGGGCACGGACAGATACGCAGTATTTT
NA	TRBV28	TRBJ2-1	TRBD1	CASSSSDRGYEQFF	TGTGCTAGCAGTTCCTCGGACAGGGGATATGAGCAGTTCTTC
NA	TRBV28	TRBJ1-3	NA	CASSWGGAGTLSGNTIYF	TGTGCCAGCAGTTGGGGGGGGGCAGGGACCCTCTCTGGAAACACCATATATTTT
NA	TRBV3-1/TRBV3-2	TRBJ2-2	NA	CASSQSNRAGELFF	TGTGCCAGCAGCCAATCGAACAGGGCCGGGGAGCTGTTTTTT
NA	TRBV9	TRBJ2-7	TRBD1	CASSARDRAYEQYF	TGTGCCAGCAGCGCACGGGACAGGGCCTACGAGCAGTACTTC
NA	TRBV28	TRBJ2-3	TRBD1	CASSLRGTGDLDTQYF	TGTGCCAGCAGTCTGAGAGGGACAGGGGATTTGGATACGCAGTATTTT
NA	TRBV9	TRBJ2-5	NA	CASSVGGGYQETQYF	TGTGCCAGCAGCGTAGGAGGCGGTTACCAAGAGACCCAGTACTTC
NA	TRBV19	TRBJ1-1	NA	CASSTFPTEAFF	TGTGCCAGTAGTACGTTTCCCACTGAAGCTTTCTTT
once	TRBV19	TRBJ2-3	TRBD1	CASSMITGGTDTQYF	TGTGCCAGTAGTATGATCACAGGGGGCACAGATACGCAGTATTTT
NA	TRBV10-2	TRBJ1-2	NA	CASSRGGAPYGYTF	TGCGCCAGCAGTCGTGGGGGGGCCCCGTATGGCTACACCTTC
NA	TRBV5-1	TRBJ2-5	NA	CASSDTVEETQYF	TGCGCCAGCAGCGACACGGTCGAAGAGACCCAGTACTTC
NA	TRBV18	TRBJ2-7	TRBD2	CASSLGLAGAYEQYF	TGTGCCAGCTCACTGGGACTAGCGGGAGCCTACGAGCAGTACTTC
NA	TRBV15	TRBJ1-2	NA	CATSRDSQSPYTF	TGTGCCACCAGCAGGGACTCTCAGAGTCCCTACACCTTC
NA	TRBV4-2	TRBJ1-3	TRBD1	CASSQEGTAHSGNTIYF	TGTGCCAGCAGCCAAGAAGGGACAGCCCACTCTGGAAACACCATATATTTT
NA	TRBV4-1	TRBJ2-2	TRBD2	CASSQVSLAGGRNTGELFF	TGCGCCAGCAGCCAAGTCTCCCTAGCGGGAGGACGGAACACCGGGGAGCTGTTTTTT
once	TRBV18	TRBJ2-2	NA	CASSHRQNTGELFF	TGTGCCAGCTCCCATCGACAGAACACCGGGGAGCTGTTTTTT
NA	TRBV6-5	TRBJ2-2	NA	CASSYSMGAYTGELFF	TGTGCCAGCAGTTACTCGATGGGGGCGTACACCGGGGAGCTGTTTTTT